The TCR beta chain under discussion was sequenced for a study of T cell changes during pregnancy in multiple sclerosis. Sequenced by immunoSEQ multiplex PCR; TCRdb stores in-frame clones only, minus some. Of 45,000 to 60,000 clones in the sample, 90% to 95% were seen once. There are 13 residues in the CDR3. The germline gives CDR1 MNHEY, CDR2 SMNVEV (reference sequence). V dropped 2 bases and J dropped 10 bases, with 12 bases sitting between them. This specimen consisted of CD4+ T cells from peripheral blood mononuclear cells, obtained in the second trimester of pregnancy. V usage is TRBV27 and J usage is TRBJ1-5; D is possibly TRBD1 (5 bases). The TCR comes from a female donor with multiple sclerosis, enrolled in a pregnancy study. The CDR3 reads CASSLGAEGPQHF. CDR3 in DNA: TGTGCCAGCAGTTTAGGGGCCGAAGGCCCCCAGCATTTT.